This TCR beta chain is drawn from a study of PD-L1 blockade in urothelial cancer (dated by TCRdb to about 2017). In terms of the full investigation: Every patient began therapy around 2014 and was given atezolizumab 1,200 mg intravenously every 3 weeks. About 90% of the 29 patients were males with bladder-origin urothelial cancer, and about 65% of the roughly 30 reported a prior smoking history. Patients had an ECOG performance status of 0 or 1 and had received between 0 and 3 prior chemotherapy regimens. Blood samples were analyzed 3 weeks after the start of treatment (second dose) and 6 weeks after the start of treatment. Blood samples yielded a median of approximately 150,000 T cells and roughly 83,000 unique TCRs, with median clonality about 0.08. The study, an exploratory multi-omic analysis, examined somatic, immune and clinical correlates of response to PD-L1 blockade with atezolizumab in urothelial cancer. Pretreatment tumor samples, along with matched peripheral blood serially collected before and after atezolizumab treatment, were subjected to TCR sequencing. Progression-free survival longer than 6 months counted as durable clinical benefit, and TCR features were additionally tested against both progression-free and overall survival. Whole exome sequencing and RNA sequencing of pretreatment tumors were performed alongside TCR sequencing in the same patients. Durable clinical benefit was achieved by nine patients and was not achieved by 20 patients. Approximately 30 patients had pretreatment blood TCR-seq, around 25 had at least one posttreatment blood collection, and around 25 had tumor TCR-seq. Broad study findings and their caveats: Greater expansion of tumor-associated TCR clones in peripheral blood 3 weeks after the start of treatment was observed in patients with durable benefit (n of about 20, p = 0.022). Improved progression-free and overall survival was found to be associated with pretreatment peripheral blood TCR clonality below the median. Because the sample size was small (n ≈ 28) and many of the analyses were exploratory, the results are meant to be hypothesis-generating.

Each PCR received spiked-in synthetic TCR analog templates so that absolute template abundance could be estimated from read counts. The immunoSEQ assay was used to amplify TCRbeta CDR3 regions from genomic DNA with bias-controlled V and J gene primers. Sequencing of rearranged TCRbeta segments was done at approximately 20X coverage. The original methods were these. Sequencing errors were corrected by clustering, and CDR3s were annotated against IMGT so that V, D and J genes could be assigned. Only productive TCRbeta rearrangements were used in downstream analyses, excluding out-of-frame or stop-codon sequences. Clonality was calculated as one minus the Shannon entropy normalized by the log of the number of unique productive sequences. Clones differing between time points or between blood and tumor were identified by Fisher's exact test with Benjamini-Hochberg correction at adjusted p below 0.01. TCRdb retrieved this table from immuneACCESS and kept in-frame rearrangements only. Not all clones are present; in checked studies, unresolved V genes account for under half, and no reason is known for the remainder. For V, J and clone size, that table is used; D and trimming come from the DNA. The sample yields 49,000 or so clones; roughly 78% were counted once. 8.5% to 12% of the sample lies in the top ten.

Sequences SGDLS (CDR1) and YYNGEE (CDR2) are obtained from the germline V gene. Germline trimming: 4 bases from V, 0 bases from J; junction bases outside gene matches: 9. The CDR3 numbers 17 residues from cysteine through phenylalanine. Only the CDR3 region is kept as DNA, spanning 51 bases read in frame from base 1. A remark on this clone: Its antigen is currently not known. No much larger clone exists at a distance of one base, and base qualities are not known.

According to the study, the label for this sample's time point signals: pretreatment peripheral blood. A cohort of 25 to 30 patients with locally advanced or metastatic urothelial carcinoma, treated at Memorial Sloan Kettering on a trial protocol, was included. Peripheral blood mononuclear cells were collected from each patient pretreatment and during treatment, giving between 1 and 8 total time points per patient. The Qiagen DNeasy Blood extraction kit was used to purify genomic DNA from total PBMCs and from tumor samples. PBMCs were collected pretreatment and during treatment and were isolated and stored as previously described.

This sequence originates from a man between 65 and 80 years old with urothelial cancer. Recombination joined TRBV9 with TRBJ1-5, with 8 central nucleotides matching TRBD1. The material sequenced was PBMCs, taken around atezolizumab (anti-PD-L1) treatment. The CDR3 protein: CASSTGTGDYSNQPQHF. The DNA sequence reads TGTGCCAGCAGCACCGGGACAGGAGATTATAGCAATCAGCCCCAGCATTTT.